This TCR beta chain comes out of a study of PD-1 blockade in mismatch repair-deficient tumors. The assay was immunoSEQ multiplex PCR, and TCRdb's table has in-frame clones only and misses some. The sample has 120,000 or so clones; 88% are singletons. Unmatched junction bases numbered 10, after V lost 1 base and J lost 3 bases. The CDR3 contains 17 residues. In germline, CDR1 is SGHRS, CDR2 YFSETQ. The TCR was taken from an adult with mismatch repair-deficient cancer. This chain links TRBV5-1 with TRBJ2-7; the match to TRBD1 covers 10 bases. Sequencing used peripheral blood, obtained approximately 73 weeks after starting pembrolizumab. CDR3 loop: CASSLRPLRDRGYEQYF. CDR3 nucleotide sequence: TGCGCCAGCAGCTTGAGGCCCCTCCGGGACAGGGGCTACGAGCAGTACTTC. The complete variable domain, with remaining parts taken from reference TRBV5-1 and TRBJ2-7, reads KAGVTQTPRYLIKTRGQQVTLSCSPISGHRSVSWYQQTPGQGLQFLFEYFSETQRNKGNFPGRFSGRQFSNSRSEMNVSTLELGDSALYLCASSLRPLRDRGYEQYFGPGTRLTVT.